The clone carrying this TCR beta chain was found a few times. Its antigen is still unknown. Germline values: CDR1 KGHDR, CDR2 SFDVKD. This CDR3 has 15 residues. V lost 4 bases, J lost 4 bases, and 14 bases lay in between. TCR beta libraries were made by quantitative 5'-RACE with molecular barcodes. In TCRdb, the 5' RACE reads were re-called with MiXCR into one record per CDR3 protein. The sample shows hundreds of thousands of distinct CDR3 sequences, roughly 13% of them seen only once. The entry originates in a study of CD8 T cells in ankylosing spondylitis. Study-wide points: A TCR beta motif of roughly 8 highly homologous variants seemed to mark ankylosing spondylitis blood. Significantly higher representation of disease-linked clones was reported for matched ankylosing spondylitis synovial fluid. Clones linked to the disease showed a CD8+ phenotype. They occurred at relatively low frequencies in peripheral blood.

This TCR came from a male donor with ankylosing spondylitis. V usage is TRBV24-1 and J usage is TRBJ2-3, with D perhaps matching TRBD1 (5 bases). The sample was blood, either unsorted or a sorted T cell fraction (not recorded which). The CDR3 nucleotides read TGTGCCACCAGTGACTCGCCTGGGGCGCCAGATACGCAGTATTTT. Its protein product is CATSDSPGAPDTQYF.